The table lists the clone carrying this T cell receptor (beta chain) with many counts. Its antigen is as yet unknown. CDR3 length: 15 amino acids. Germline lookup yields CDR1 DFQATT and CDR2 SNEGSKA (reference sequence). Trimming took off 0 bases at V and 2 bases at J, with 14 bases between the two ends. These data are taken from a study of T cells in Graves' hyperthyroidism and ophthalmopathy. Study background: Peripheral blood was drawn at first diagnosis, prior to all treatment. Notes on the study in general: Researchers report that a 13 V-J model separated ophthalmopathy from stable hyperthyroidism. Most clonotypes expanded in the thyroid (above 0.001) were also present in blood.

Any patient presenting with uncontrolled infection, other autoimmune disease, pregnancy or lactation was left out. The investigators amplified TCR beta CDR3 regions from RNA transcripts. TCR CDR3 regions were first amplified by RT-PCR with HTBI primers. MiXCR, applied by TCRdb to the multiplex PCR reads, yields one record per CDR3 protein. The sample contains nearly 600,000 distinct CDR3 sequences, approximately 14% of which appear only once. The clonotype originates from a woman younger than 30 with Graves' ophthalmopathy. Sequences were obtained from blood. The chain recombines TRBV20-1 with TRBJ2-7; D gene ambiguous. The CDR3 DNA follows: TGCAGTGCTAGAGATTCAGGCACGGGCGCCTACGAGCAGTACTTC. It yields the protein CSARDSGTGAYEQYF.